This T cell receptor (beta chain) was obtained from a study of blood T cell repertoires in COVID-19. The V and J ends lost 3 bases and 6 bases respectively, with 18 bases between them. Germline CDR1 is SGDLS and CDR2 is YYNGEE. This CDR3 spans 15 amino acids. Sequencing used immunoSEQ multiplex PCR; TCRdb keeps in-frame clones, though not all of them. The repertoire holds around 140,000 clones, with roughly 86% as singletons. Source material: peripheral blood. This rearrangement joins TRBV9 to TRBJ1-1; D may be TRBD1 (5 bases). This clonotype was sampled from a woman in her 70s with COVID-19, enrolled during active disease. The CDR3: CASSDENQGYAEAFF. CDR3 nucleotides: TGTGCCAGCAGCGACGAAAACCAGGGTTACGCTGAAGCTTTCTTT.